One and the same sample provided the 26 T cell receptor beta chains below, sequenced in a study of T cell responses to AZD1222 COVID-19 vaccine. Data came from immunoSEQ multiplex PCR; TCRdb stores just in-frame clones and leaves some out. The sample consists of more than 85,000 clones, approximately 82% of them appearing once. The source was peripheral blood, collected on day 0 of AZD1222 vaccination. The receptors derive from an adult in good health.

The genes are TRBV28 and TRBJ1-1; 7 nucleotides align to TRBD1. Germline CDR1 MDHEN, CDR2 SYDVKM. The CDR3 loop spans 14 amino acids. After removal of 4 bases from V and 1 base from J, the junction contained 3 bases not matched to a gene. The chain's CDR3 is CASSSGQTNTEAFF. The CDR3 DNA is TGTGCCAGCAGTTCGGGACAGACGAACACTGAAGCTTTCTTT.

The V call is TRBV11-2, the J call TRBJ2-7; 12 bases map to TRBD2. The V gene's germline CDR1 is SGHAT and CDR2 FQNNGV. Unmatched junction bases numbered 11, after V lost 4 bases and J lost 7 bases. There are 16 residues in the CDR3. The CDR3 protein is CASSSPGLAGGLEQYF. The CDR3 DNA reads as TGTGCCAGCAGCTCCCCGGGACTAGCGGGCGGTCTGGAGCAGTACTTC.

This clone has only a few counts. The chain carries TRBV2 and TRBJ2-7; D unresolved. V lost 7 bases, J lost 2 bases, and 15 bases lay in between. CDR3 size: 14 residues. Germline V gene data show CDR1 as SNHLY and CDR2 as FYNNEI. Here the CDR3 DNA reads TGTGCCAGCAACAAGGACCCTCGCGCCTACGAGCAGTACTTC. Translating gives CASNKDPRAYEQYF.

Here the CDR3 reads CASSIQGANEQFF. The CDR3 region has the DNA TGTGCCAGTAGTATACAGGGAGCCAATGAGCAGTTCTTC. The chain couples TRBV19 to TRBJ2-1; D is tentatively TRBD1 or TRBD2 (5 bases each). The CDR3 has 13 residues. Germline loops: CDR1 LNHDA, CDR2 SQIVND (reference sequence). The ends were cut back, 2 bases at V and 6 bases at J, with 8 bases in the middle.

V is TRBV5-1 and J is TRBJ2-5; D ambiguous. V dropped 1 base and J dropped 4 bases, with 11 bases sitting between them. The CDR3 is 14 residues long. Germline values: CDR1 SGHRS, CDR2 YFSETQ. In DNA, the CDR3 is TGCGCCAGCAGCTTGAGGGTCACTGCAGAGACCCAGTACTTC. Translating it yields CASSLRVTAETQYF. The variable domain in full, completed from reference TRBV5-1 and TRBJ2-5, reads KAGVTQTPRYLIKTRGQQVTLSCSPISGHRSVSWYQQTPGQGLQFLFEYFSETQRNKGNFPGRFSGRQFSNSRSEMNVSTLELGDSALYLCASSLRVTAETQYFGPGTRLLVL.

This clone turned up a few times. This chain connects TRBV7-2 to TRBJ2-2; D is uncertain. The CDR3 is 14 amino acids. Trimming took off 4 bases at V and 5 bases at J, with 11 bases between the two ends. CDR1 and CDR2 (germline): SGHTA, FQGNSA. CDR3 sequence reads: CASSSHMRTGELFF. DNA of the CDR3: TGTGCCAGCAGCTCACATATGAGAACCGGGGAGCTGTTTTTT.

V usage is TRBV6-5 and J usage is TRBJ1-1; D remains unclear. Trimming pared 7 bases from V and 0 bases from J, leaving 3 bases between. This CDR3 comprises 11 residues. The V gene's germline CDR1 is MNHEY and CDR2 SVGAGI. In nucleotides, the CDR3 is TGTGCCAGCATTCTGAACACTGAAGCTTTCTTT. It specifies CASILNTEAFF.

The chain uses TRBV7-7 and TRBJ2-2; D is unresolved. This CDR3 region has 15 residues. The V end lost 5 bases, the J end lost 6 bases, and 16 bases lay between the germline ends. Germline V gene lookup returns CDR1 SSHAT and CDR2 FNYEAQ (reference sequence). CDR3 bases: TGTGCCAGCAGCCCCCGCCCCCTAGTAGCCGGGGAGCTGTTTTTT. As protein: CASSPRPLVAGELFF. The whole variable domain, filled in from reference TRBV7-7 and TRBJ2-2, reads GAGVSQSPRYKVTKRGQDVTLRCDPISSHATLYWYQQALGQGPEFLTYFNYEAQPDKSGLPSDRFSAERPEGSISTLTIQRTEQRDSAMYRCASSPRPLVAGELFFGEGSRLTVL.

This chain joins TRBV9 and TRBJ2-3; D is undetermined. V lost 0 bases, J lost 6 bases, and 11 bases lay in between. Germline loops: CDR1 SGDLS, CDR2 YYNGEE. The CDR3 extends over 14 amino acids. The CDR3 region has the DNA TGTGCCAGCAGCGTAGCTCAGGCGGTGGATACGCAGTATTTT. This gives the protein CASSVAQAVDTQYF. Variable domain in full (rest from reference TRBV9 and TRBJ2-3): DSGVTQTPKHLITATGQRVTLRCSPRSGDLSVYWYQQSLDQGLQFLIQYYNGEERAKGNILERFSAQQFPDLHSELNLSSLELGDSALYFCASSVAQAVDTQYFGPGTRLTVL.

This clone was counted once. The chain is built from TRBV6-1 and TRBJ2-2; a possible D gene is TRBD1 (6 bases). The CDR3 has 16 residues. V lost 3 bases and J 1 base, leaving 12 bases between the germline ends. Germline assignment: CDR1 MNHNS and CDR2 SASEGT. CDR3 loop: CASSDQGYGNTGELFF. CDR3 nucleotide sequence: TGTGCCAGCAGTGACCAGGGGTATGGGAACACCGGGGAGCTGTTTTTT.

CDR3 DNA sequence: TGCGCCAGCAGCCAAGGGCTAGGGTACCAAGAGACCCAGTACTTC. Encoded protein: CASSQGLGYQETQYF. V usage is TRBV4-3 and J usage is TRBJ2-5; no definite D call. The V gene lost 1 base and the J gene lost 0 bases, with 9 bases spanning the gap. The CDR3 runs 15 residues. The germline V gene has CDR1 LGHNA and CDR2 YSLEER.

The chain combines TRBV27 with TRBJ2-2, with 10 bases aligning to TRBD2. V gave up 0 bases and J gave up 6 bases; unmatched junction bases: 1. CDR1 is MNHEY and CDR2 is SMNVEV in the germline V gene (reference sequence). The CDR3 is made up of 15 amino acids. The CDR3 DNA reads TGTGCCAGCAGTTTATCCCTAGCGGGAGCCGGGGAGCTGTTTTTT. This encodes CASSLSLAGAGELFF.

This chain links TRBV5-1 with TRBJ1-1; 9 positions match TRBD1. CDR1 SGHRS and CDR2 YFSETQ come from the germline V gene. This CDR3 contains 15 residues. The trim removed 0 bases at V and 2 bases at J, leaving 2 bases unmatched. The DNA for the CDR3 is TGCGCCAGCAGCTTGGTCACAGGGGGCAACACTGAAGCTTTCTTT. Amino acid sequence: CASSLVTGGNTEAFF.

The J gene is TRBJ2-7, the V gene TRBV28; 7 nucleotides line up with TRBD1. This CDR3 has 14 residues. Germline CDR1 and CDR2: MDHEN and SYDVKM. Trimming at V came to 6 bases and at J to 6 bases, leaving 11 bases not matched to a gene. The CDR3 DNA follows: TGTGCCAGCAGGGTGACAGGGAGTCAGGGCGAGCAGTACTTC. This sequence encodes CASRVTGSQGEQYF.

The CDR3 DNA follows: TGTGCCAGCAGCTTGAACTTCGATGGCTACACCTTC. Residues: CASSLNFDGYTF. The rearrangement joins TRBV7-9 to TRBJ1-2, with no clear D. Germline-derived CDR1 and CDR2 are SEHNR and FQNEAQ (reference sequence). Trimming stripped 3 bases from V and 6 bases from J, with 8 bases between. The CDR3 is 12 residues long.

The chain recombines TRBV4-3 with TRBJ2-2, with 12 positions matching TRBD2. The V gene's germline CDR1 is LGHNA and CDR2 YSLEER. This CDR3 contains 16 residues. Unmatched junction bases numbered 7, after V lost 5 bases and J lost 6 bases. The CDR3 DNA reads TGCGCCAGCAGCGATTGGACTAGCGGGAATGCCGGGGAGCTGTTTTTT. Its protein product is CASSDWTSGNAGELFF.

This CDR3 is CASSLGDSNEKLFF. For the CDR3, the DNA is TGCGCCAGCAGCTTGGGGGACAGTAATGAAAAACTGTTTTTT. The V and J genes are TRBV5-1 and TRBJ1-4; 7 positions match TRBD1. The germline V gene encodes CDR1 SGHRS and CDR2 YFSETQ. This CDR3 comprises 14 residues. The V gene end was trimmed by 0 bases and the J gene end by 4 bases; junction bases not matched to a gene: 0.

The chain is built from TRBV5-1 and TRBJ1-1; unclear D gene. With 5 bases removed from V and 3 bases from J, the gap between germline ends came to 14 bases. CDR3 length equals 14 residues. The germline gives CDR1 SGHRS, CDR2 YFSETQ. The CDR3: CASRRMGGDTEAFF. CDR3 in DNA: TGCGCCAGCAGAAGGATGGGTGGGGACACTGAAGCTTTCTTT.

This chain connects TRBV7-2 to TRBJ1-6; possibly TRBD1 for D (5 bases). The length of the CDR3 is 14 residues. Germline CDR1 and CDR2: SGHTA and FQGNSA. V was clipped by 3 bases and J by 17 bases, with 20 bases between them. This chain's CDR3 is CASSFGTVQDTFHF. Here the CDR3 DNA reads TGTGCCAGCAGCTTTGGAACCGTACAGGACACTTTCCACTTT. The full variable domain, rest sourced from reference TRBV7-2 and TRBJ1-6, is GAGVSQSPSNKVTEKGKDVELRCDPISGHTALYWYRQSLGQGLEFLIYFQGNSAPDKSGLPSDRFSAERTGGSVSTLTIQRTQQEDSAVYLCASSFGTVQDTFHFGNGTRLTVT.

This chain uses TRBV6-6 with TRBJ2-7; 7 bases agree with TRBD2. Germline V gene sequence: CDR1 MNHNY, CDR2 SVGAGI (reference sequence). The CDR3 runs to 12 residues. V lost 10 bases and J lost 5; bases outside the gene matches: 8. Here the CDR3 DNA reads TGTGCCACGGGGGAGGGCCTAGACGAGCAGTACTTC. This encodes CATGEGLDEQYF.

The chain is built from TRBV30 and TRBJ1-3, with D possibly matching TRBD1 (6 bases). Germline V lookup: CDR1 GTSNPN, CDR2 SVGIG (reference sequence). The CDR3 length is 13 residues. V was trimmed by 2 bases and J by 7 bases, leaving 12 bases between them. The DNA of the CDR3 is TGTGCCTGGAGTCCCGTCAGGGGCAACACCATATATTTT. Translated: CAWSPVRGNTIYF.

The chain has TRBV5-1 and TRBJ2-1, with 7 bases fitting TRBD1. The germline V gene encodes CDR1 SGHRS and CDR2 YFSETQ. CDR3 length: 16 residues. V shed 4 bases, J shed 0 bases, and the junction held 7 bases outside the gene matches. For the CDR3, the DNA is TGCGCCAGCAGCCGGGACAGAGTTTACTCCTACAATGAGCAGTTCTTC. Its protein is CASSRDRVYSYNEQFF.

The chain has TRBV3-1 (or the pseudogene TRBV3-2) and TRBJ1-2; 7 positions agree with TRBD1. The CDR3 has 12 residues. V lost 4 bases and J lost 6; bases outside the gene matches: 2. Per germline, CDR1 LGHDT and CDR2 YNNKEL (reference sequence). This CDR3 is CASSLGTDGYTF. CDR3 nucleotides: TGTGCCAGCAGCCTCGGGACAGATGGCTACACCTTC.

This clone showed up just once. The V gene is TRBV6-5, the J gene TRBJ2-5, with 10 bases that match TRBD2. The CDR3 is 14 amino acids. The V gene's germline CDR1 is MNHEY and CDR2 SVGAGI. V lost 4 bases and J lost 4; bases outside the gene matches: 3. CDR3 bases: TGTGCCAGCAGTTTACAGCGGGAGGGAGAGACCCAGTACTTC. Amino acids: CASSLQREGETQYF.

The gene calls are TRBV7-2 and TRBJ2-1; no clear D. CDR1 and CDR2 (germline): SGHTA, FQGNSA. Trimming removed 8 bases from V and 3 bases from J, with 17 bases in between. This CDR3 region has 15 residues. The CDR3 DNA follows: TGTGCCAGCGCTCCCAGCCCCGGCGGCTACAATGAGCAGTTCTTC. It yields the protein CASAPSPGGYNEQFF.

The rearrangement links TRBV11-2 to TRBJ1-2; the match to TRBD1 covers 7 bases. V lost 4 bases to trimming and J lost 4 bases; unmatched junction nucleotides: 9. Germline V gene lookup returns CDR1 SGHAT and CDR2 FQNNGV. The CDR3 length is 15 residues. The CDR3 DNA sequence: TGTGCCAGCAGCTCAAGAGGGGGACAGTCCTATGGCTACACCTTC. It codes for CASSSRGGQSYGYTF.